Listed here is a single T cell receptor (beta chain). The sample belongs to a study of control samples from healthy donors and cancer patients. Measured with immunoSEQ multiplex PCR; TCRdb has only the in-frame clones, and not every one. Of some 130,000 clones in the sample, just under 95% were seen once. V lost 5 bases, J lost 0 bases, and 9 bases stayed unmatched. This CDR3 has 16 residues. Germline V lookup: CDR1 SGHAT, CDR2 FQNNGV. The sequenced material came from blood. The receptor was derived from a man aged 18 to 29 in good health. The chain couples TRBV11-2 to TRBJ2-7, with 8 bases lining up with TRBD2. CDR3 protein: CASSPPGGAVSYEQYF. DNA of the CDR3: TGTGCCAGCAGCCCGCCGGGGGGGGCCGTCTCCTACGAGCAGTACTTC.